This entry lists 29 T cell receptor beta chains sequenced from one sample in a study of OX40 agonist ivuxolimab in advanced cancers. Profiling relied on immunoSEQ multiplex PCR, and the TCRdb table lists in-frame clones only, not all of them. The data show around 90,000 clones, around 86% seen once. The sample in question was CD4+ or CD8+ T cells sorted from blood, obtained in a trial of the OX40 agonist ivuxolimab. The receptor source for this set is an adult with an advanced solid tumor such as melanoma, head and neck, liver or kidney cancer.

The rearrangement uses TRBV27 and TRBJ1-4; D is unclear. The length of the CDR3 is 14 residues. V lost 0 bases and J lost 7, with 9 bases in between. The V gene's germline CDR1 is MNHEY and CDR2 SMNVEV (reference sequence). The CDR3 loop reads CASSLSPSPEKLFF. The CDR3 DNA reads TGTGCCAGCAGTTTATCGCCTTCCCCTGAAAAACTGTTTTTT.

The chain combines TRBV10-3 with TRBJ2-3; D possibly matches TRBD1 or TRBD2 (5 bases each). The V gene lost 5 bases and the J gene lost 0 bases, with 21 bases spanning the gap. There are 18 residues in the CDR3. Per the germline V gene, CDR1 is ENHRY and CDR2 is SYGVKD. The CDR3, as DNA: TGTGCCATCAGTACTCCCTTGCGTGGGGACGGTAGCACAGATACGCAGTATTTT. It yields the protein CAISTPLRGDGSTDTQYF.

The chain has TRBV18 and TRBJ1-6; D is possibly TRBD1 (6 bases). The V end lost 0 bases, the J end lost 4 bases, and 13 bases lay between the germline ends. Germline CDR1 KGHSH, CDR2 LQKENI. This CDR3 is built from 17 residues. DNA for the CDR3: TGTGCCAGCTCACCACCCAGGGGTTTGGGATATAATTCACCCCTCCACTTT. Translating gives CASSPPRGLGYNSPLHF. Full variable domain (missing parts from reference TRBV18 and TRBJ1-6): NAGVMQNPRHLVRRRGQEARLRCSPMKGHSHVYWYRQLPEEGLKFMVYLQKENIIDESGMPKERFSAEFPKEGPSILRIQQVVRGDSAAYFCASSPPRGLGYNSPLHFGNGTRLTVT.

The chain couples TRBV27 to TRBJ2-7; TRBD1 matches at 9 bases. CDR1 is MNHEY, CDR2 SMNVEV, per germline (reference sequence). The V and J ends lost 5 bases and 4 bases, in that order; junction bases with no gene match: 9. The CDR3 sequence is 15 residues long. The CDR3 DNA reads as TGTGCCAGCAGTCCAACAGGGGGCGTTGGGTACGAGCAGTACTTC. This translates into CASSPTGGVGYEQYF.

The chain combines TRBV28 with TRBJ1-2; 12 bases are shared with TRBD1. This CDR3 has 14 amino acids. Germline V gives CDR1 MDHEN, CDR2 SYDVKM. The ends lost 3 bases at V and 8 bases at J; junction bases unmatched: 4. Here the CDR3 reads CASSLGQGARGYTF. The CDR3 region has the DNA TGTGCCAGCAGTTTGGGACAGGGGGCTCGGGGCTACACCTTC.

The J gene is TRBJ1-5, the V gene TRBV19; D unclear. Trimming pared 3 bases from V and 6 bases from J, leaving 6 bases between. The CDR3 is 12 amino acids. Germline-derived CDR1 and CDR2 are LNHDA and SQIVND (reference sequence). CDR3: CASSILGQPQHF. The CDR3 DNA sequence: TGTGCCAGTAGTATCTTAGGTCAGCCCCAGCATTTT.

This chain joins TRBV6-6 and TRBJ2-3; 8 bases fit TRBD2. CDR1 and CDR2 (germline): MNHNY, SVGAGI (reference sequence). This CDR3 spans 16 amino acids. V gave up 5 bases and J gave up 2 bases; unmatched junction bases: 9. CDR3 loop: CASSGLGRGATDTQYF. CDR3 DNA sequence: TGTGCCAGCAGTGGCCTGGGGCGGGGGGCCACAGATACGCAGTATTTT.

The chain combines TRBV11-2 with TRBJ1-2; 12 positions match TRBD1. J gave up 8 bases and V 6 bases, and 4 bases lay outside the gene matches. The CDR3 length is 13 residues. CDR1 and CDR2 (germline): SGHAT, FQNNGV. In DNA form, the CDR3 reads TGTGCCAGCAGGGGGACAGGGGGCGTCGGCTACACCTTC. Its translation is CASRGTGGVGYTF. Full variable domain (outside the CDR3, taken from reference TRBV11-2 and TRBJ1-2): EAGVAQSPRYKIIEKRQSVAFWCNPISGHATLYWYQQILGQGPKLLIQFQNNGVVDDSQLPKDRFSAERLKGVDSTLKIQPAKLEDSAVYLCASRGTGGVGYTFGSGTRLTVV.

This sequence joins TRBV18 and TRBJ2-1, with TRBD1 identical over 9 bases. Looked up from germline, CDR1 is KGHSH and CDR2 is LQKENI. The CDR3 covers 18 residues. Losses at the gene ends were 6 bases for V and 3 bases for J; bases not matched to a gene: 15. CDR3 sequence: CASSARRDRAPGYNEQFF. In nucleotides, the CDR3 is TGTGCCAGCTCCGCTCGGCGGGACAGGGCCCCCGGCTACAATGAGCAGTTCTTC.

The V and J genes are TRBV20-1 and TRBJ1-1; D might be TRBD1 (5 bases). The length of the CDR3 is 11 residues. Per the germline V gene, CDR1 is DFQATT and CDR2 is SNEGSKA (reference sequence). The V gene lost 7 bases and the J gene lost 7 bases, with 13 bases spanning the gap. CDR3 residues: CSVRRDGEAFF. DNA for the CDR3: TGCAGTGTCCGCCGGGACGGTGAAGCTTTCTTT.

This chain links TRBV25-1 with TRBJ2-7; TRBD2 aligns across 14 bases. In germline, CDR1 is MGHDK, CDR2 SYGVNS. With 7 bases clipped from V and 6 bases from J, the junction kept 11 bases outside the gene matches. The CDR3 is made up of 16 amino acids. The CDR3 coding sequence is TGTGCCAGCATGCTTCCGGGACTAGCGGGGGCCGGCGAGCAGTACTTC. Its translation is CASMLPGLAGAGEQYF.

The rearrangement uses TRBV18 and TRBJ2-3; the match to TRBD2 covers 12 bases. Germline lookup yields CDR1 KGHSH and CDR2 LQKENI. V dropped 0 bases and J dropped 6; count of bases not matched to a gene: 7. The CDR3 is 17 amino acids. The CDR3 spells CASSPPLGLAGIDTQYF. The CDR3 DNA reads as TGTGCCAGCTCACCACCGTTAGGACTAGCGGGGATTGATACGCAGTATTTT.

The CDR3 nucleotides are TGTGCCAGCAGTTTGACAGAATTGAACACTGAAGCTTTCTTT. Its protein product is CASSLTELNTEAFF. The chain couples TRBV2 to TRBJ1-1, with D possibly TRBD1 on 5 matching bases. V was clipped by 5 bases and J by 0 bases, with 10 bases between them. This CDR3 contains 14 residues. Germline CDR1 and CDR2: SNHLY and FYNNEI.

The chain recombines TRBV6-5 with TRBJ2-5; D is unresolved. Trimming took off 2 bases at V and 4 bases at J, with 8 bases between the two ends. Per germline, CDR1 MNHEY and CDR2 SVGAGI. The CDR3 is 13 amino acids. DNA for the CDR3: TGTGCCAGCAGTTACAAGGACGGAGAGACCCAGTACTTC. Protein sequence: CASSYKDGETQYF.

The gene calls are TRBV7-9 and TRBJ2-7; TRBD1 might be the D (5 bases). This CDR3 region has 14 residues. Per the germline V gene, CDR1 is SEHNR and CDR2 is FQNEAQ (reference sequence). V gave up 5 bases and J gave up 2 bases, with 13 bases separating them. CDR3 sequence: CASSLLTGAYEQYF. The CDR3 DNA is TGTGCCAGCAGCCTGTTAACAGGAGCCTACGAGCAGTACTTC.

The DNA for the CDR3 is TGTGCCAGCAGCTTGGACAGGGGCGGCTATGGCTACACCTTC. Amino acid sequence: CASSLDRGGYGYTF. The V and J genes are TRBV5-8 and TRBJ1-2; 7 positions agree with TRBD1. This CDR3 is built from 14 residues. With V trimmed by 0 bases and J by 4 bases, 3 bases remained unmatched. Germline CDR1 is SGHTS and CDR2 is YDEGEE.

The J gene is TRBJ1-1, the V gene TRBV10-3, with 8 bases matching TRBD1. Trimming cost V 9 bases and J 0 bases; bases outside gene matches: 3. The CDR3 has 13 amino acids. Germline values: CDR1 ENHRY, CDR2 SYGVKD. The CDR3 DNA reads as TGTGCCATTAACAGGGGGTTGAACACTGAAGCTTTCTTT. It is translated as CAINRGLNTEAFF.

To note about this clone: The sample carries other DNA sequences with the same CDR3. The rearrangement links TRBV15 to TRBJ1-3; D unresolved. This CDR3 has 15 residues. The V end lost 0 bases, the J end lost 0 bases, and 6 bases lay between the germline ends. Per the germline V gene, CDR1 is LNHNV and CDR2 is YYDKDF (reference sequence). Here the CDR3 reads CATSRDRGSGNTIYF. CDR3 in DNA: TGTGCCACCAGCAGAGATCGGGGCTCTGGAAACACCATATATTTT.

This clone was counted a single time. The gene calls are TRBV7-3 and TRBJ2-3, with D perhaps matching TRBD1 or TRBD2 (5 bases each). This CDR3 spans 15 amino acids. V was clipped by 2 bases and J by 2 bases, with 11 bases between them. The germline V gene encodes CDR1 SGHTA and CDR2 FQGTGA. The DNA of the CDR3 is TGTGCCAGCAGCTTAGGTCCGGGGCCCACAGATACGCAGTATTTT. It specifies CASSLGPGPTDTQYF.

CDR3 sequence: CASSPATLRDRAYEQYF. CDR3 nucleotides: TGTGCCAGCAGCCCTGCGACACTCCGGGACAGGGCTTACGAGCAGTACTTC. The chain couples TRBV5-4 to TRBJ2-7; 9 bases line up with TRBD1. This CDR3 contains 17 residues. Germline V CDR1 and CDR2: SGHNT, YYREEE (reference sequence). Germline trimming cut 4 bases from V and 4 bases from J; bases unmatched to any gene: 15.

V usage is TRBV7-9 and J usage is TRBJ1-1, with 8 positions matching TRBD1. V was clipped by 6 bases and J by 4 bases; unmatched bases: 7. This CDR3 is 14 amino acids long. Germline assignment: CDR1 SEHNR and CDR2 FQNEAQ (reference sequence). The CDR3 bases are TGTGCCAGCAGACCTGGACAGGGTATCACTGAAGCTTTCTTT. This sequence encodes CASRPGQGITEAFF. Looking up the rest from reference TRBV7-9 and TRBJ1-1 gives the full variable domain: DTGVSQNPRHKITKRGQNVTFRCDPISEHNRLYWYRQTLGQGPEFLTYFQNEAQLEKSRLLSDRFSAERPKGSFSTLEIQRTEQGDSAMYLCASRPGQGITEAFFGQGTRLTVV.

This chain links TRBV5-6 with TRBJ1-2; TRBD1 is a possible D gene (5 bases). Germline CDR1 reads SGHDT; CDR2 reads YYEEEE. V was cut by 5 bases and J by 4 bases, with 18 bases left in between. The CDR3 totals 15 residues. The CDR3 protein is CASRGTRNMLYGYTF. For the CDR3, the DNA is TGTGCCAGCAGGGGGACCAGGAATATGCTCTATGGCTACACCTTC.

The V call is TRBV5-1, the J call TRBJ2-7; the D gene is possibly TRBD2 (7 bases). Germline V CDR1 and CDR2: SGHRS, YFSETQ. The CDR3 loop spans 15 amino acids. Trimming took 3 bases from V and 2 from J, leaving 15 bases between them. CDR3 sequence reads: CASSSGGGRAYEQYF. The DNA of the CDR3 is TGCGCCAGCAGCTCCGGCGGGGGCCGCGCCTACGAGCAGTACTTC.

The chain recombines TRBV29-1 with TRBJ2-4; perhaps TRBD2 as D (6 bases). Per the germline V gene, CDR1 is SQVTM and CDR2 is ANQGSEA. The CDR3 totals 14 residues. The V end was cut by 3 bases, the J end by 0 bases, with 9 bases between. The CDR3 DNA reads as TGCAGCGTTGAGCAGGGACTAGCCAAAAACATTCAGTACTTC. Translating gives CSVEQGLAKNIQYF. The full variable domain, with the rest looked up from reference TRBV29-1 and TRBJ2-4, is SAVISQKPSRDICQRGTSLTIQCQVDSQVTMMFWYRQQPGQSLTLIATANQGSEATYESGFVIDKFPISRPNLTFSTLTVSNMSPEDSSIYLCSVEQGLAKNIQYFGAGTRLSVL.

The gene calls are TRBV6-1 and TRBJ2-3; TRBD1 agrees at 8 bases. This CDR3 has 15 amino acids. Germline V gene sequence: CDR1 MNHNS, CDR2 SASEGT. J gave up 2 bases and V 7 bases, and 8 bases lay outside the gene matches. In DNA form, the CDR3 reads TGTGCCAGCATTCCCGGACAGGGAAACACAGATACGCAGTATTTT. As protein: CASIPGQGNTDTQYF.

This clone appeared a single time. This chain joins TRBV6-5 and TRBJ1-2, with 7 bases that match TRBD1. This CDR3 is built from 15 residues. Losses at the gene ends were 6 bases for V and 4 bases for J; bases not matched to a gene: 11. Germline loops: CDR1 MNHEY, CDR2 SVGAGI. CDR3 protein: CASRIPVQGSYGYTF. The CDR3 nucleotides read TGTGCCAGCAGAATTCCGGTACAGGGGTCCTATGGCTACACCTTC.

This clone was found once. The chain combines TRBV29-1 with TRBJ2-3; D is possibly TRBD2 (6 bases). V was cut by 7 bases and J by 1 base, with 12 bases left in between. Germline V lookup: CDR1 SQVTM, CDR2 ANQGSEA. The CDR3 has 13 residues. The CDR3: CSEGLSRTDTQYF. Here the CDR3 DNA reads TGCAGCGAGGGACTGTCCCGCACAGATACGCAGTATTTT.

This clone was observed a handful of times. The chain is built from TRBV14 and TRBJ2-7, with TRBD2 matching over 9 bases. Germline V lookup: CDR1 SGHDN, CDR2 FVKESK. This CDR3 spans 13 amino acids. V lost 2 bases and J lost 4; bases outside the gene matches: 0. The CDR3 protein is CASSQLAGYEQYF. The CDR3 DNA reads as TGTGCCAGCAGCCAACTAGCGGGGTACGAGCAGTACTTC.

Worth noting for this clone: Relative to the germline gene, one junction end is altered; a read error may explain this. Other DNA sequences in this sample translate to the same CDR3. The J gene is TRBJ2-2, the V gene TRBV29-1; D is perhaps TRBD1 or TRBD2 (7 bases each). This CDR3 is built from 16 residues. Per the germline V gene, CDR1 is SQVTM and CDR2 is ANQGSEA. The CDR3 loop is CSVEGAASGYTGELFF. The CDR3 DNA sequence: TGTAGCGTTGAGGGGGCGGCTAGCGGATACACCGGGGAGCTGTTTTTT.